Below are 11 T cell receptor beta chains sequenced from a single sample in a study of T cell repertoires in cytomegalovirus infection. In TCRdb, the reads were re-called with MiXCR into one record per CDR3 protein. Of 200,000 to 250,000 distinct CDR3 sequences detected, about 20% appear once; the ten largest clones hold 15% to 20%. Sequenced input: CD8+ T cells from PBMCs. Every receptor here comes from a human donor in good health (CMV status not recorded). Some clones in this sample may be carry-over from other donors' samples.

This clonotype was counted once. This chain joins TRBV20-1 and TRBJ2-5, with 7 bases that match TRBD1. This CDR3 has 16 amino acids. Germline CDR1 DFQATT, CDR2 SNEGSKA (reference sequence). V shed 0 bases, J shed 5 bases, and the junction held 12 bases outside the gene matches. The chain's CDR3 is CSARDRRQGIAETQYF. DNA of the CDR3: TGCAGTGCTAGAGATCGTAGACAGGGTATTGCGGAGACCCAGTACTTC.

There are a few counts of this clonotype. The genes are TRBV20-1 and TRBJ2-7, with D perhaps TRBD1 (6 bases). The CDR3 is made up of 13 amino acids. Trimming removed 3 bases from V and 3 bases from J, with 12 bases in between. Germline CDR1 and CDR2: DFQATT and SNEGSKA (reference sequence). CDR3 in amino acids: CSASSDRFYEQYF. The CDR3 coding sequence is TGCAGTGCTAGCTCCGACAGGTTCTACGAGCAGTACTTC.

A few counts support this clonotype. The chain is built from TRBV19 and TRBJ1-1; 9 nucleotides align to TRBD1. With V trimmed by 5 bases and J by 0 bases, 4 bases remained unmatched. Looked up from germline, CDR1 is LNHDA and CDR2 is SQIVND (reference sequence). The CDR3 is 15 residues long. Here the CDR3 DNA reads TGTGCCAGTAGTTGGACAGGGGTAATGAACACTGAAGCTTTCTTT. The encoded protein is CASSWTGVMNTEAFF.

J is TRBJ2-3 and V is TRBV19; D perhaps matches TRBD2 (6 bases). From germline, CDR1 is LNHDA and CDR2 SQIVND (reference sequence). V dropped 11 bases and J dropped 0 bases, with 18 bases sitting between them. This CDR3 region has 15 residues. CDR3 bases: TGTGCCTGTAAGGAGGGGACCTCTAGCACAGATACGCAGTATTTT. This codes for CACKEGTSSTDTQYF.

The rearrangement uses TRBV5-1 and TRBJ2-1; D may be TRBD1 (5 bases). CDR3 length equals 14 residues. In germline, CDR1 is SGHRS, CDR2 YFSETQ. V dropped 4 bases and J dropped 4 bases, with 12 bases sitting between them. CDR3 nucleotide sequence: TGCGCCAGCAGCACAACAGGACGATACAATGAGCAGTTCTTC. Its protein is CASSTTGRYNEQFF. Full variable domain (remainder filled in from reference TRBV5-1 and TRBJ2-1): KAGVTQTPRYLIKTRGQQVTLSCSPISGHRSVSWYQQTPGQGLQFLFEYFSETQRNKGNFPGRFSGRQFSNSRSEMNVSTLELGDSALYLCASSTTGRYNEQFFGPGTRLTVL.

The chain carries TRBV29-1 and TRBJ2-7; TRBD1 agrees at 7 bases. This CDR3 comprises 16 residues. After removal of 3 bases from V and 4 bases from J, the junction contained 15 bases not matched to a gene. CDR1 SQVTM and CDR2 ANQGSEA come from the germline V gene. The CDR3 reads CSVDGIGGPAPYEQYF. The CDR3 DNA follows: TGCAGCGTTGACGGGATAGGGGGCCCCGCTCCGTACGAGCAGTACTTC.

This clonotype occurred once. The rearrangement joins TRBV2 to TRBJ1-3, with TRBD1 as a possible D gene (5 bases). V was clipped by 7 bases and J by 2 bases, with 12 bases between them. This CDR3 is 14 amino acids long. Germline CDR1 SNHLY, CDR2 FYNNEI. The CDR3 DNA sequence: TGTGCCAGCAACGGGGGGACCACTGGAAACACCATATATTTT. Encoded protein: CASNGGTTGNTIYF.

This clonotype appeared once. This chain connects TRBV29-1 to TRBJ2-7; 9 bases map to TRBD1. The CDR3 extends over 13 amino acids. V trimming: 5 bases; J trimming: 4 bases; junction bases outside the gene matches: 6. Germline-derived CDR1 and CDR2 are SQVTM and ANQGSEA. Here the CDR3 reads CSVPGTGLYEQYF. The CDR3 DNA reads TGCAGCGTTCCCGGGACAGGGCTATACGAGCAGTACTTC.

This clonotype appeared many times. This chain uses TRBV7-7 with TRBJ2-3; D may correspond to TRBD1 or TRBD2 (6 bases each). The length of the CDR3 is 16 residues. V lost 5 bases, J lost 2 bases, and 17 bases lay in between. CDR1 SSHAT and CDR2 FNYEAQ come from the germline V gene (reference sequence). The CDR3 bases are TGTGCCAGCAGCCAAGGTTTGTGGGGGGCCACAGATACGCAGTATTTT. This codes for CASSQGLWGATDTQYF.

Ten or more counts support this clonotype. The chain couples TRBV11-3 to TRBJ2-6; D unclear. Germline values: CDR1 SGHNT, CDR2 YENEEA. The CDR3 is 17 residues long. V was cut by 4 bases and J by 2 bases, with 15 bases left in between. CDR3 protein: CASSSRSLTAGANVLTF. Written as DNA, the CDR3 is TGTGCCAGCAGCTCCCGGTCCCTAACGGCTGGGGCCAACGTCCTGACTTTC.

This clonotype was counted at least ten times. The chain recombines TRBV7-8 with TRBJ2-7; D not resolved. Germline CDR1 and CDR2: SGHVS and FQNEAQ. Trimming cost V 1 base and J 7 bases, with 14 bases left between them. The CDR3 is made up of 14 amino acids. The CDR3 coding sequence is TGTGCCAGCAGCTTAGTAGGGTTCGGGTGGGAGCAGTACTTC. It codes for CASSLVGFGWEQYF.